The source of this T cell receptor (beta chain) is a study of vaccination and CD4 T cells after COVID-19. Whole-study context: Overlapping SARS-CoV-2, HCoV-NL63, HCoV-OC43 and HCoV-229E spike peptides were used to stimulate cells.

The germline V gene has CDR1 LGHNA and CDR2 YSLEER. The V end lost 0 bases, the J end lost 0 bases, and 15 bases lay between the germline ends. The CDR3 spans 18 residues. Indicated treatment: approximately nine-day PBMC culture with coronavirus spike peptide pools or control peptides (ViraFEST assay). A single count supports this clonotype. The antigen remains undetermined. Oncomine TCR Beta short-read sequencing was applied to DNA from cultured CD4+ T cells. TCRdb ran MiXCR on the PCR reads and lists one entry per CDR3 protein. The sample yields about 15,000 distinct CDR3 sequences, approximately 28% seen once.

Source material: cultured CD4+ T cells from blood. The chain recombines TRBV4-3 with TRBJ1-5, with D possibly matching TRBD1 (5 bases). This clonotype was sampled from a human donor with COVID-19. CDR3 amino acids: CASSQDLPGPNSNQPQHF. Here the CDR3 DNA reads TGCGCCAGCAGCCAAGATTTACCGGGACCGAATAGCAATCAGCCCCAGCATTTT.